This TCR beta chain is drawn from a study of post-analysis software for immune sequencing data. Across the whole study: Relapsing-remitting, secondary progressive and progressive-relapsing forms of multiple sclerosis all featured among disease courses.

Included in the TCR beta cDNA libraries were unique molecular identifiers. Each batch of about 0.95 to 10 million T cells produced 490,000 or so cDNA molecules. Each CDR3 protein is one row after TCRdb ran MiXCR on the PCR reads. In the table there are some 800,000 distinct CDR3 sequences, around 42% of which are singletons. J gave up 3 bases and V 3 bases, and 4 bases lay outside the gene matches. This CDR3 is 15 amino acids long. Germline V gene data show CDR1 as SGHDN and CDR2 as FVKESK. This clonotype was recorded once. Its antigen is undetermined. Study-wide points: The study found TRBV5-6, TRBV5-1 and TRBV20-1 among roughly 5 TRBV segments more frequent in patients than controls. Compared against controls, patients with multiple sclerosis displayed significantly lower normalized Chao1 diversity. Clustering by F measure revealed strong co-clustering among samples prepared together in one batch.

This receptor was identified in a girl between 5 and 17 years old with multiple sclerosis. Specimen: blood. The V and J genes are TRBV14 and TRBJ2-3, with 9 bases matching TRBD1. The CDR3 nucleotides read TGTGCCAGCAGCCACTGGGACAGGGAAACAGATACGCAGTATTTT. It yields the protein CASSHWDRETDTQYF. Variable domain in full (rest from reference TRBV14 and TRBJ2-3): EAGVTQFPSHSVIEKGQTVTLRCDPISGHDNLYWYRRVMGKEIKFLLHFVKESKQDESGMPNNRFLAERTGGTYSTLKVQPAELEDSGVYFCASSHWDRETDTQYFGPGTRLTVL.